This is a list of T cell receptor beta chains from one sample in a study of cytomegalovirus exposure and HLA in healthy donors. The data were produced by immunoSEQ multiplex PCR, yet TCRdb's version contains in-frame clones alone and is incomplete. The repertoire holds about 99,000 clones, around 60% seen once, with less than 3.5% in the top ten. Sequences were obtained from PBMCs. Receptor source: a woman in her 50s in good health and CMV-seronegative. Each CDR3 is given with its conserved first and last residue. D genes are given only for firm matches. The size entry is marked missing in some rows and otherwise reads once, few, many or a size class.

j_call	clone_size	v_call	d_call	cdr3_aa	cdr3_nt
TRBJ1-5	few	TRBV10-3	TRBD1	CAISPGQGGNQPQHF	TGTGCCATCAGTCCCGGACAGGGAGGCAATCAGCCCCAGCATTTT
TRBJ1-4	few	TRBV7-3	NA	CASSLSGVEKLFF	TGTGCCAGCAGCTTATCCGGAGTTGAAAAACTGTTTTTT
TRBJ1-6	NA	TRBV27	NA	CASSLSPPGWSYNSPLHF	TGTGCCAGCAGTTTATCGCCCCCAGGGTGGTCCTATAATTCACCCCTCCACTTT
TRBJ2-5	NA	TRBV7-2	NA	CASTPSGTRLAQYF	TGTGCCAGCACCCCCAGTGGTACCAGGCTGGCCCAGTACTTC
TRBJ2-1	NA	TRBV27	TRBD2	CASSFSWASGLYSYNEQFF	TGTGCCAGCAGTTTTTCCTGGGCTAGCGGGCTGTACTCCTACAATGAGCAGTTCTTC
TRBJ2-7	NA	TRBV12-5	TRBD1	CASGLVPGQGTYEQYF	TGTGCTAGTGGTTTGGTACCGGGACAGGGAACCTACGAGCAGTACTTC
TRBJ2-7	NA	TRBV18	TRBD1	CASSPTTGTGSYEQYF	TGTGCCAGCTCACCAACGACCGGGACAGGGTCCTACGAGCAGTACTTC
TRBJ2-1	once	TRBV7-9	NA	CASSLRGSSYNEQFF	TGTGCCAGCAGCTTAAGGGGGAGTTCCTACAATGAGCAGTTCTTC
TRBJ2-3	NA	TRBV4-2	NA	CASSQPSTDTQYF	TGTGCCAGCAGCCAACCAAGCACAGATACGCAGTATTTT
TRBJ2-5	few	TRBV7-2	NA	CASSFTSQETQYF	TGTGCCAGCAGCTTCACTAGTCAAGAGACCCAGTACTTC
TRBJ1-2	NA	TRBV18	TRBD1	CASSETQGVGYGYTF	TGTGCCAGCTCGGAGACACAGGGGGTCGGCTATGGCTACACCTTC
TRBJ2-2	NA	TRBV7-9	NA	CASSSPPGLTGELFF	TGTGCCAGCAGCTCACCCCCAGGTCTCACCGGGGAGCTGTTTTTT
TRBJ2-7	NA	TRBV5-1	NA	CASSFSSGSYEQYF	TGCGCCAGCAGCTTTAGCAGCGGTAGTTACGAGCAGTACTTC
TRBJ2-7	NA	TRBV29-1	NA	CSVYQQGGEYEQYF	TGCAGCGTCTACCAACAGGGAGGGGAGTACGAGCAGTACTTC
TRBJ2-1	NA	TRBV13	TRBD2	CASSRTSSYNEQFF	TGTGCCAGCAGCAGGACTAGTTCCTACAATGAGCAGTTCTTC
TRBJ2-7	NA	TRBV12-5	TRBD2	CASGLVRYVGGRSSYEQYF	TGTGCTAGTGGTTTGGTACGGTATGTAGGCGGGAGGAGCTCCTACGAGCAGTACTTC
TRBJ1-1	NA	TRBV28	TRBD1	CASSTRTGNEAFF	TGTGCCAGCAGTACCAGGACAGGGAATGAAGCTTTCTTT
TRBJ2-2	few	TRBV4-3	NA	CASSQDPRVNTGELFF	TGCGCCAGCAGCCAAGATCCCCGGGTAAACACCGGGGAGCTGTTTTTT
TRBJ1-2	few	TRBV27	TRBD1	CASSLSGGSGYTF	TGTGCCAGCAGTTTATCAGGGGGCTCTGGCTACACCTTC
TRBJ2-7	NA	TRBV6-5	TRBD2	CASSYGLAGDEQYF	TGTGCCAGCAGTTACGGGCTAGCGGGAGACGAGCAGTACTTC
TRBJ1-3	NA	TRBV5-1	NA	CASSGGQSSGNTIYF	TGCGCCAGCAGCGGAGGACAGTCCTCTGGAAACACCATATATTTT
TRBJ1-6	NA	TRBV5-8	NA	CASSFQDSPLHF	TGTGCCAGCAGCTTCCAGGATTCACCCCTCCACTTT
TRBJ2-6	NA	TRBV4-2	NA	CASSQDEAGANVLTF	TGTGCCAGCAGCCAAGATGAGGCAGGGGCCAACGTCCTGACTTTC
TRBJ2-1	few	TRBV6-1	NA	CASTPQAQGGEQFF	TGTGCCAGCACTCCGCAGGCCCAGGGTGGGGAGCAGTTCTTC
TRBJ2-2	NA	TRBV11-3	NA	CASSSGAGRDKNTGELFF	TGTGCCAGCAGCTCCGGGGCAGGGCGGGATAAGAACACCGGGGAGCTGTTTTTT
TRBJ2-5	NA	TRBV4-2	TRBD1	CASSQGLTLGQGRVKETQYF	TGTGCCAGCAGCCAAGGTCTCACTCTAGGACAGGGTAGAGTCAAAGAGACCCAGTACTTC
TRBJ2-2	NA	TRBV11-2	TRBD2	CASHGLAGVAGELFF	TGTGCCAGCCACGGACTAGCGGGAGTCGCGGGGGAGCTGTTTTTT
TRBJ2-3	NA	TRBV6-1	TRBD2	CASSEMWLAGGLDTDTQYF	TGTGCCAGCAGTGAAATGTGGCTAGCGGGGGGGCTTGACACAGATACGCAGTATTTT
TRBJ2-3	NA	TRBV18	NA	CASSPFLVGGRTDTQYF	TGTGCCAGCTCACCATTTCTTGTTGGGGGCCGCACAGATACGCAGTATTTT
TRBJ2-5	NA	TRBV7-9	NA	CASSLGGFEQETQYF	TGTGCCAGCAGCTTAGGGGGCTTCGAACAAGAGACCCAGTACTTC